This T cell receptor beta chain was found in a study of cytomegalovirus exposure and HLA in healthy donors. Findings and limits, study-wide: High specificity and sensitivity for cytomegalovirus status were reported for the classifier.

Trimming removed 5 bases from V and 0 bases from J, with 13 bases in between. This CDR3 is 15 amino acids long. Germline assignment: CDR1 MDHEN and CDR2 SYDVKM. A remark on this clone: The antigen remains unidentified.

PCR used 60 Vbeta primers and 13 Jbeta primers. Some clones are missing from TCRdb's copy, which holds only in-frame ones; the method was immunoSEQ multiplex PCR. The table has 180,000 or so clones, under 80% seen once. V gene TRBV28 combines with J gene TRBJ1-2, with D hard to call. The clonotype originates from a man between 35 and 55 years old in good health and CMV-seronegative. The sequenced sample was PBMCs. The CDR3 reads CASSPIGFANYGYTF. In DNA, the CDR3 is TGTGCCAGCAGTCCCATCGGTTTCGCTAACTATGGCTACACCTTC.